These 29 T cell receptor beta chains share one sample of origin, sequenced in a study of T cells in Graves' hyperthyroidism and ophthalmopathy. The source material, RNA transcripts, was used to amplify TCR beta CDR3 regions. TCR CDR3 regions were first amplified by RT-PCR with HTBI primers. TCRdb fed the multiplex PCR reads into MiXCR, producing one record per CDR3 protein. The sample has roughly 400,000 distinct CDR3 sequences, around a sixth seen once. Sample: blood. Source of these receptors: a woman aged 18-35 years with Graves' hyperthyroidism that later progressed to Graves' ophthalmopathy.

This clonotype appeared many times. This chain links TRBV7-2 with TRBJ2-7; D gene ambiguous. V was clipped by 7 bases and J by 6 bases, with 22 bases between them. Germline lookup yields CDR1 SGHTA and CDR2 FQGNSA. CDR3 length: 15 residues. The CDR3 sequence is CASTNLFISAAEQYF. The CDR3 DNA sequence: TGTGCCAGCACCAACCTATTTATAAGCGCAGCCGAGCAGTACTTC.

This clonotype was recorded at least ten times. This sequence joins TRBV18 and TRBJ2-3; D not certain. Germline CDR1 reads KGHSH; CDR2 reads LQKENI. Trimming cost V 3 bases and J 1 base, with 14 bases left between them. The CDR3 runs to 16 residues. CDR3 protein: CASSPSASPGTDTQYF. DNA for the CDR3: TGTGCCAGCTCACCGTCCGCCTCCCCCGGCACAGATACGCAGTATTTT.

This clonotype appeared many times. The chain recombines TRBV20-1 with TRBJ2-3; tentatively, D is TRBD1 (5 bases). The CDR3 contains 13 residues. Germline CDR1 reads DFQATT; CDR2 reads SNEGSKA (reference sequence). The V end was cut by 3 bases, the J end by 4 bases, with 11 bases between. DNA of the CDR3: TGCAGTGCTAGGGGGCCTCAGGCAGATACGCAGTATTTT. Residues: CSARGPQADTQYF.

The table lists this clonotype with many counts. The chain combines TRBV28 with TRBJ1-1, with D uncertain. Trimming took off 3 bases at V and 4 bases at J, with 6 bases between the two ends. The CDR3 is 12 amino acids. The germline CDR1 and CDR2 sequences are MDHEN and SYDVKM. CDR3 nucleotide sequence: TGTGCCAGCAGTTTCGACGGCACTGAAGCTTTCTTT. The encoded protein is CASSFDGTEAFF.

This clonotype was observed a few times. J is TRBJ2-7 and V is TRBV5-1, with D possibly TRBD1 on 5 matching bases. V lost 1 base and J lost 4, with 15 bases in between. The CDR3 consists of 15 residues. Germline V gene sequence: CDR1 SGHRS, CDR2 YFSETQ. The CDR3 is CASSLSSTAPYEQYF. DNA for the CDR3: TGCGCCAGCAGCTTGTCCTCGACAGCCCCTTACGAGCAGTACTTC.

This clonotype showed up many times. The CDR3 DNA is TGTGCCAGCACCCGGTTAAGAGACAATGAGCAGTTCTTC. This translates into CASTRLRDNEQFF. The genes are TRBV12-3 or TRBV12-4 and TRBJ2-1; no reliable D call. This CDR3 comprises 13 residues. V lost 7 bases to trimming and J lost 5 bases, with 12 bases between them.

This clonotype was found a few times. This sequence may be a read error, since a much larger clone differs from it by one base. The rearrangement joins TRBV11-2 to TRBJ2-7; D is perhaps TRBD1 or TRBD2 (5 bases each). Trimming removed 7 bases from V and 5 bases from J, with 15 bases in between. The CDR3 extends over 13 amino acids. Germline CDR1 is SGHAT and CDR2 is FQNNGV. CDR3 sequence (DNA): TGTGCCAGCAACCGGGACGTAGACCACGAGCAGTACTTC. Translation gives CASNRDVDHEQYF.

The V call is TRBV3-1, the J call TRBJ2-3; D is unresolved. Germline V CDR1 and CDR2: LGHDT, YNNKEL (reference sequence). V lost 0 bases and J lost 8, with 9 bases in between. The CDR3 length is 13 residues. The CDR3 sequence: CASSQELTSTQYF. In nucleotides, the CDR3 is TGTGCCAGCAGCCAAGAACTCACCAGTACGCAGTATTTT.

This rearrangement joins TRBV18 to TRBJ2-7, with 13 positions matching TRBD2. The CDR3 is made up of 16 amino acids. The ends lost 3 bases at V and 0 bases at J; junction bases unmatched: 2. Germline loops: CDR1 KGHSH, CDR2 LQKENI. The CDR3 is CASSPGLAGDSYEQYF. The CDR3 nucleotides are TGTGCCAGCTCACCCGGACTAGCGGGGGACTCCTACGAGCAGTACTTC.

This clonotype was picked up a small number of times. The chain employs TRBV6-5 and TRBJ1-1; D not certain. This CDR3 is built from 15 residues. Germline CDR1 and CDR2: MNHEY and SVGAGI. Trimming took off 3 bases at V and 0 bases at J, with 11 bases between the two ends. The CDR3 spells CASSYRRVMNTEAFF. CDR3 DNA: TGTGCCAGCAGTTATAGGAGGGTTATGAACACTGAAGCTTTCTTT.

The rearrangement uses TRBV19 and TRBJ2-2; 15 bases match TRBD2. Unmatched junction bases numbered 16, after V lost 9 bases and J lost 5 bases. Germline loops: CDR1 LNHDA, CDR2 SQIVND (reference sequence). CDR3 size: 19 residues. In DNA, the CDR3 is TGTGCCAGCTACGGACTAGCGGGAGGGCCCGGCGGCGGGACCGGGGAGCTGTTTTTT. It translates to CASYGLAGGPGGGTGELFF.

This clonotype was seen at least ten times. The chain couples TRBV28 to TRBJ2-7, with D perhaps matching TRBD1 (6 bases). Germline V gene sequence: CDR1 MDHEN, CDR2 SYDVKM. The ends were cut back, 8 bases at V and 7 bases at J, with 21 bases in the middle. The CDR3 contains 14 residues. CDR3 nucleotide sequence: TGTGCCAGCTTACCATCGACAGGCCCTTCGGAGCAGTACTTC. Translation: CASLPSTGPSEQYF.

Many counts were recorded for this clonotype. The chain couples TRBV3-1 to TRBJ1-4; tentative D call: TRBD1 (6 bases). CDR1 is LGHDT, CDR2 YNNKEL, per germline (reference sequence). The CDR3 consists of 15 residues. The V and J ends lost 6 bases and 0 bases respectively, with 11 bases between them. CDR3 nucleotide sequence: TGTGCCAGCAGGCTCGGGGGCACAACTAATGAAAAACTGTTTTTT. Translating it yields CASRLGGTTNEKLFF.

This clonotype was observed a handful of times. V gene TRBV27 combines with J gene TRBJ2-5; 10 bases map to TRBD2. CDR3 length equals 16 residues. Germline V gene data show CDR1 as MNHEY and CDR2 as SMNVEV (reference sequence). After removal of 3 bases from V and 5 bases from J, the junction contained 9 bases not matched to a gene. The CDR3, as DNA: TGTGCCAGCAGTTTTGACAGAGCGGGAGGGATGGAGACCCAGTACTTC. This gives the protein CASSFDRAGGMETQYF.

V gene TRBV10-3 combines with J gene TRBJ2-1; tentative D call: TRBD1 (5 bases). CDR3 length: 14 amino acids. Germline loops: CDR1 ENHRY, CDR2 SYGVKD. V was cut by 7 bases and J by 2 bases, with 12 bases left in between. The CDR3 DNA sequence: TGTGCCATCAAACGACAGTCAACCTACAATGAGCAGTTCTTC. As protein: CAIKRQSTYNEQFF.

This clonotype was counted between two and nine times. The chain has TRBV7-9 and TRBJ2-2; 8 positions agree with TRBD2. Germline CDR1 and CDR2: SEHNR and FQNEAQ (reference sequence). V gave up 0 bases and J gave up 5 bases; unmatched junction bases: 5. The CDR3 has 16 amino acids. The CDR3 is CASSLAGAGETGELFF. The CDR3 nucleotides are TGTGCCAGCAGCTTAGCTGGAGCGGGAGAAACCGGGGAGCTGTTTTTT.

This clonotype was found many times. The J gene is TRBJ1-5, the V gene TRBV28, with D unclear. V lost 2 bases to trimming and J lost 5 bases, with 10 bases between them. Germline lookup yields CDR1 MDHEN and CDR2 SYDVKM. There are 14 residues in the CDR3. The CDR3 DNA reads as TGTGCCAGCAGTTTACCTGCTAGAGATCAGCCCCAGCATTTT. Its protein product is CASSLPARDQPQHF.

The V call is TRBV12-3 or TRBV12-4, the J call TRBJ1-5; D ambiguous. V lost 3 bases and J lost 3, with 9 bases in between. This CDR3 is 14 amino acids long. Here the CDR3 reads CASSFYGLNQPQHF. The CDR3 bases are TGTGCCAGCAGTTTTTACGGCCTCAATCAGCCCCAGCATTTT.

The V and J genes are TRBV5-8 and TRBJ2-7, with 9 bases aligning to TRBD1. The CDR3 is 14 amino acids. The V gene's germline CDR1 is SGHTS and CDR2 YDEGEE. Losses at the gene ends were 4 bases for V and 3 bases for J; bases not matched to a gene: 5. The CDR3 DNA reads TGTGCCAGCAGCAGAGGACAGGGGCTCTACGAGCAGTACTTC. This codes for CASSRGQGLYEQYF.

CDR3 DNA sequence: TGTGCCAGCAGTTTAACTGGGAGAGGATTCTATGGCTACACCTTC. It codes for CASSLTGRGFYGYTF. J is TRBJ1-2 and V is TRBV27; D gene uncertain. Per the germline V gene, CDR1 is MNHEY and CDR2 is SMNVEV (reference sequence). V lost 2 bases and J 4 bases, leaving 14 bases between the germline ends. The CDR3 has 15 residues.

This clonotype was counted only a few times. A junction boundary mismatches the germline segment, possibly from a read error. The chain uses TRBV6-2 or TRBV6-3 and TRBJ2-5, with 7 bases identical to TRBD2. Per the germline V gene, CDR1 is MNHEY and CDR2 is SVGEGT. The length of the CDR3 is 14 residues. CDR3 in DNA: TGTGCCAGCAATTACCAGGAGGGAGGGGAGACCCAGTACTTC. Encoded protein: CASNYQEGGETQYF.

This clonotype came up many times. The genes are TRBV27 and TRBJ1-1; TRBD1 might be the D (6 bases). The germline V gene has CDR1 MNHEY and CDR2 SMNVEV (reference sequence). V was shortened by 5 bases and J by 5 bases, with 12 bases between the two germline ends. The length of the CDR3 is 13 residues. The CDR3 loop reads CASSDIQGTEAFF. In DNA, the CDR3 is TGTGCCAGCAGTGACATACAGGGTACTGAAGCTTTCTTT.

This clonotype was seen repeatedly, ten times or more. The chain combines TRBV28 with TRBJ1-6, with TRBD1 identical over 10 bases. Per germline, CDR1 MDHEN and CDR2 SYDVKM. Trimming cost V 3 bases and J 10 bases; bases outside gene matches: 9. The CDR3 contains 16 residues. CDR3 residues: CASSLPGQGGGSPLHF. The CDR3 DNA sequence: TGTGCCAGCAGTTTGCCCGGACAGGGGGGAGGGTCACCCCTCCACTTT. The whole variable domain, remainder taken from reference TRBV28 and TRBJ1-6, is DVKVTQSSRYLVKRTGEKVFLECVQDMDHENMFWYRQDPGLGLRLIYFSYDVKMKEKGDIPEGYSVSREKKERFSLILESASTNQTSMYLCASSLPGQGGGSPLHFGNGTRLTVT.

This clonotype has ten or more counts. The V call is TRBV7-2, the J call TRBJ1-1; 7 bases line up with TRBD1. V lost 5 bases and J lost 6; bases outside the gene matches: 6. This CDR3 is built from 13 residues. Germline-derived CDR1 and CDR2 are SGHTA and FQGNSA. The CDR3 sequence is CASSTDRVSEAFF. The CDR3 DNA is TGTGCCAGCAGCACAGACAGGGTGTCTGAAGCTTTCTTT.

The V and J genes are TRBV19 and TRBJ2-5; D is possibly TRBD1 (5 bases). Germline lookup yields CDR1 LNHDA and CDR2 SQIVND (reference sequence). This CDR3 has 14 amino acids. V was pared by 4 bases and J by 1 base, with 10 bases between. The DNA of the CDR3 is TGTGCCAGTAGTAGGACACTCACCCAAGAGACCCAGTACTTC. Residues: CASSRTLTQETQYF.

The chain employs TRBV20-1 and TRBJ2-7; TRBD2 matches at 9 bases. J lost 3 bases, V lost 6 bases, and 9 bases had no gene match. This CDR3 contains 14 residues. Germline CDR1 and CDR2: DFQATT and SNEGSKA (reference sequence). The CDR3 nucleotides are TGCAGTGCCGAATTAGCGGGAGTACGCTACGAGCAGTACTTC. It translates to CSAELAGVRYEQYF.

This clonotype was picked up a small number of times. This chain connects TRBV20-1 to TRBJ2-7; D ambiguous. The CDR3 spans 11 residues. Trimming removed 3 bases from V and 7 bases from J, with 10 bases in between. Germline CDR1 is DFQATT and CDR2 is SNEGSKA (reference sequence). The CDR3 nucleotides read TGCAGTGCTAGGAAGCTACGGGAGCAGTACTTC. Translating gives CSARKLREQYF.

This clonotype has more than one count but fewer than ten. The rearrangement joins TRBV29-1 to TRBJ2-4, with TRBD1 matching 8 bases. The length of the CDR3 is 14 residues. The junction had 10 bases not matched to a gene; V was cut back by 6 bases and J by 6 bases. Germline CDR1 and CDR2: SQVTM and ANQGSEA. DNA of the CDR3: TGCAGCGTCCGAGACAGGGGCCGCAGAAACATTCAGTACTTC. Translated, it gives CSVRDRGRRNIQYF.

This clonotype was counted only a few times. The chain combines TRBV9 with TRBJ2-7; D is possibly TRBD1 (6 bases). Germline CDR1 is SGDLS and CDR2 is YYNGEE. V was pared by 0 bases and J by 0 bases, with 10 bases between. The CDR3 is 15 amino acids. The CDR3 loop reads CASSVDGTSSYEQYF. The CDR3 DNA is TGTGCCAGCAGCGTAGACGGGACAAGCTCCTACGAGCAGTACTTC.